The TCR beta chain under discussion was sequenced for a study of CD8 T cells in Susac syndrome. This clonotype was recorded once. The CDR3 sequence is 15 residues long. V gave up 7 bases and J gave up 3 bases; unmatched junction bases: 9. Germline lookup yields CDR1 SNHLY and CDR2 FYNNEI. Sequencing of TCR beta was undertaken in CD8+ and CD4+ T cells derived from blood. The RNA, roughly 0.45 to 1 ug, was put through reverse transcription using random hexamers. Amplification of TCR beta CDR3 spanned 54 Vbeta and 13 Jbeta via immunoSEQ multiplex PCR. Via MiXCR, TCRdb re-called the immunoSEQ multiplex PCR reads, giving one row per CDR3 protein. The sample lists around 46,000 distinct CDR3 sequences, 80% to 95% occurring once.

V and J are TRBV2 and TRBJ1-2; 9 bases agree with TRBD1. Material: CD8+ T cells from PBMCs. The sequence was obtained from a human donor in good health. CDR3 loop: CASTKGQGRDYGYTF. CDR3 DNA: TGTGCCAGCACTAAAGGACAGGGGCGCGACTATGGCTACACCTTC.